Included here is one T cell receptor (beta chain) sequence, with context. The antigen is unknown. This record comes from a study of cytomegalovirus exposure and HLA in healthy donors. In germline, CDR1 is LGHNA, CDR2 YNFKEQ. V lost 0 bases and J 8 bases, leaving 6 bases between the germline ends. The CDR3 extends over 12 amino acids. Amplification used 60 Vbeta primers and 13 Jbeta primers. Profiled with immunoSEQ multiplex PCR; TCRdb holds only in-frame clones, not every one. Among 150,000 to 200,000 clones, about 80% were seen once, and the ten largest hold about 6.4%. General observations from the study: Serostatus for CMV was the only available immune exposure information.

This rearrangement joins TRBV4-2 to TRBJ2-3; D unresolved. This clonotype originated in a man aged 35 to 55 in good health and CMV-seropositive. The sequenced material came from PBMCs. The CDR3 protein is CASSQEAVTQYF. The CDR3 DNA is TGTGCCAGCAGCCAAGAGGCAGTTACGCAGTATTTT.